These T cell receptor beta chains were read from a single sample in a study of glioma-infiltrating T cells after dendritic cell vaccination. The table came from immunoSEQ multiplex PCR; TCRdb's copy has only in-frame clones and leaves some out. Among over 75,000 clones listed, approximately 78% were seen once. The specimen comprised blood, sampled after dendritic cell vaccination. The receptor source for this set is a human donor with glioblastoma. CDR3s include the opening cysteine and the closing phenylalanine or tryptophan. The D gene is left open where the match is weak. The size entry is marked missing in some rows and otherwise reads once, few, many or a size class.

D: TRBD2; size: -; V: TRBV5-4; J: TRBJ2-7; CDR3: CVSSPTGGLAGAEQYF; DNA: TGTGTCAGCAGCCCGACGGGGGGACTAGCGGGGGCCGAGCAGTACTTC
D: TRBD2; size: once; V: TRBV5-6; J: TRBJ2-2; CDR3: CASSSRGLAGVRTGELFF; DNA: TGTGCCAGCAGCTCCCGGGGCCTAGCGGGAGTCCGCACCGGGGAGCTGTTTTTT
D: TRBD1; size: -; V: TRBV23-1; J: TRBJ2-7; CDR3: CASSQRTGDRSSYEQYF; DNA: TGCGCCAGCAGTCAACGGACAGGGGACAGGAGCTCCTACGAGCAGTACTTC
D: -; size: -; V: TRBV23-1; J: TRBJ1-5; CDR3: CASTFSGGAGQPQHF; DNA: TGCGCCAGCACCTTCTCCGGGGGGGCAGGTCAGCCCCAGCATTTT
D: TRBD1; size: few; V: TRBV6-4; J: TRBJ2-1; CDR3: CASSSGTEDYNEQFF; DNA: TGTGCCAGTTCGTCCGGGACAGAGGACTACAATGAGCAGTTCTTC
D: TRBD2; size: -; V: TRBV9; J: TRBJ2-5; CDR3: CASSVDDGRAGETQYF; DNA: TGTGCCAGCAGCGTAGACGACGGGAGGGCCGGAGAGACCCAGTACTTC
D: TRBD2; size: -; V: TRBV5-6; J: TRBJ2-7; CDR3: CASSFGLAGGPASSYEQYF; DNA: TGTGCCAGCAGCTTTGGACTAGCGGGGGGACCAGCCAGCTCCTACGAGCAGTACTTC
D: TRBD2; size: -; V: TRBV2; J: TRBJ2-1; CDR3: CASSSSGGSSYNEQFF; DNA: TGTGCCAGCAGCTCGAGCGGGGGGAGCTCCTACAATGAGCAGTTCTTC
D: -; size: -; V: TRBV6-1; J: TRBJ2-2; CDR3: CASNRVSTGELFF; DNA: TGTGCCAGCAACAGGGTGAGCACCGGGGAGCTGTTTTTT
D: -; size: once; V: TRBV29-1; J: TRBJ1-3; CDR3: CSVANRGYSGNTIYF; DNA: TGCAGCGTTGCCAATCGAGGGTACTCTGGAAACACCATATATTTT
D: -; size: -; V: TRBV6-5; J: TRBJ1-4; CDR3: CASSQQGNEKLFF; DNA: TGTGCCAGCAGTCAACAGGGTAACGAAAAACTGTTTTTT
D: -; size: -; V: TRBV7-8; J: TRBJ2-1; CDR3: CASSLGYDEQFF; DNA: TGTGCCAGCAGCTTAGGCTACGATGAGCAGTTCTTC
D: -; size: -; V: TRBV25-1; J: TRBJ1-3; CDR3: CASSALNTIYF; DNA: TGTGCCAGCAGTGCCCTAAACACCATATATTTT
D: -; size: -; V: TRBV28; J: TRBJ1-4; CDR3: CASSLVQGNEKLFF; DNA: TGTGCCAGCAGTTTGGTACAGGGAAATGAAAAACTGTTTTTT
D: TRBD1; size: many; V: TRBV6-6; J: TRBJ2-7; CDR3: CASSSADRGGGEQYF; DNA: TGTGCCAGCAGTTCCGCGGACAGGGGTGGAGGCGAGCAGTACTTC
D: TRBD1; size: -; V: TRBV5-1; J: TRBJ2-3; CDR3: CASSTGTGSDTQYF; DNA: TGCGCCAGCAGCACCGGGACAGGTTCAGATACGCAGTATTTT
D: -; size: few; V: TRBV7-3; J: TRBJ1-3; CDR3: CASSLIGPSGNTIYF; DNA: TGTGCCAGCAGCTTAATTGGGCCCTCTGGAAACACCATATATTTT
D: TRBD1; size: once; V: TRBV5-1; J: TRBJ1-4; CDR3: CASSRGQLSTNEKLFF; DNA: TGCGCCAGCAGCCGGGGACAGCTTTCAACTAATGAAAAACTGTTTTTT
D: -; size: -; V: TRBV27; J: TRBJ1-1; CDR3: CASSPVSGHTGLEAFF; DNA: TGTGCCAGCAGTCCCGTATCGGGACACACAGGGCTTGAAGCTTTCTTT
D: TRBD1; size: once; V: TRBV7-2; J: TRBJ1-4; CDR3: CASSFTGTEEKLFF; DNA: TGTGCCAGCAGCTTCACCGGGACAGAAGAAAAACTGTTTTTT
D: -; size: -; V: TRBV5-1; J: TRBJ1-2; CDR3: CASKRATDPYGYTF; DNA: TGCGCCAGCAAACGAGCGACAGACCCATATGGCTACACCTTC
D: TRBD1; size: -; V: TRBV2; J: TRBJ1-6; CDR3: CASSVAPGQGTDNSPLHF; DNA: TGTGCCAGCAGTGTGGCGCCGGGACAGGGGACCGATAATTCACCCCTCCACTTT
D: TRBD1; size: once; V: TRBV29-1; J: TRBJ1-2; CDR3: CSVTGDGYTF; DNA: TGCAGCGTAACAGGGGATGGCTACACCTTC
D: -; size: -; V: TRBV5-1; J: TRBJ2-3; CDR3: CASSAGISSTDTQYF; DNA: TGCGCCAGCAGCGCAGGCATCTCTAGCACAGATACGCAGTATTTT
D: -; size: once; V: TRBV2; J: TRBJ2-1; CDR3: CASSPSQRGGNEQFF; DNA: TGTGCCAGCAGTCCTAGCCAACGTGGTGGGAATGAGCAGTTCTTC
D: TRBD1; size: few; V: TRBV12-5; J: TRBJ1-1; CDR3: CASGLIDFRDRGLNTEAFF; DNA: TGTGCTAGTGGTTTGATCGACTTCCGGGACAGGGGGCTGAACACTGAAGCTTTCTTT
D: -; size: -; V: TRBV7-2; J: TRBJ1-2; CDR3: CASSLARANYGYTF; DNA: TGTGCCAGCAGCTTAGCGAGGGCTAACTATGGCTACACCTTC
D: TRBD2; size: once; V: TRBV5-1; J: TRBJ2-1; CDR3: CASSPGGASYNEQFF; DNA: TGCGCCAGCAGCCCCGGGGGGGCCTCCTACAATGAGCAGTTCTTC
D: TRBD2; size: -; V: TRBV14; J: TRBJ2-1; CDR3: CASSQELASGYEQFF; DNA: TGTGCCAGCAGCCAAGAATTGGCTAGCGGTTACGAGCAGTTCTTC
D: -; size: -; V: TRBV6-5; J: TRBJ2-7; CDR3: CASNLQGNPFDEQYF; DNA: TGTGCCAGCAATTTACAGGGCAACCCCTTCGACGAGCAGTACTTC
D: TRBD2; size: -; V: TRBV4-1; J: TRBJ2-5; CDR3: CASSQEGRVEETQYF; DNA: TGCGCCAGCAGCCAAGAAGGGAGGGTAGAAGAGACCCAGTACTTC
D: -; size: -; V: TRBV15; J: TRBJ1-2; CDR3: CATSSDSYGYTF; DNA: TGTGCCACCAGCAGTGACAGCTATGGCTACACCTTC
D: -; size: -; V: TRBV9; J: TRBJ1-5; CDR3: CASRRKRRVDSNQPQHF; DNA: TGTGCCAGCAGACGAAAGAGGAGGGTTGATAGCAATCAGCCCCAGCATTTT
D: TRBD1; size: -; V: TRBV5-1; J: TRBJ2-5; CDR3: CASSFGTGSEETQYF; DNA: TGCGCCAGCAGCTTCGGGACAGGGTCGGAGGAGACCCAGTACTTC
D: TRBD1; size: few; V: TRBV19; J: TRBJ1-2; CDR3: CASSGQAINYGYTF; DNA: TGTGCCAGTAGCGGACAGGCGATTAACTATGGCTACACCTTC
D: -; size: -; V: TRBV18; J: TRBJ1-2; CDR3: CASSPQGMAIYGYTF; DNA: TGTGCCAGCTCACCACAGGGGATGGCGATCTATGGCTACACCTTC
D: TRBD2; size: -; V: TRBV5-1; J: TRBJ2-5; CDR3: CASSSTSGGYETQYF; DNA: TGCGCCAGCAGCTCCACTAGCGGGGGGTACGAGACCCAGTACTTC
D: -; size: -; V: TRBV6-5; J: TRBJ1-5; CDR3: CASSYGGVGQPQHF; DNA: TGTGCCAGCAGTTACGGGGGGGTTGGACAGCCCCAGCATTTT
D: -; size: -; V: TRBV6-1; J: TRBJ1-1; CDR3: CAGRGSNTEAFF; DNA: TGTGCCGGCCGAGGGTCGAACACTGAAGCTTTCTTT
D: -; size: -; V: TRBV11-2; J: TRBJ1-2; CDR3: CASSLAAGGRYGYTF; DNA: TGTGCCAGCAGCTTAGCTGCGGGCGGGAGGTATGGCTACACCTTC
D: TRBD1; size: -; V: TRBV27; J: TRBJ1-1; CDR3: CASSSDRGWGAFF; DNA: TGTGCCAGCAGTTCGGACAGGGGTTGGGGAGCTTTCTTT
D: TRBD1; size: -; V: TRBV30; J: TRBJ1-2; CDR3: CAWNLRQGEFGYTF; DNA: TGTGCCTGGAATCTGAGACAGGGGGAGTTTGGCTACACCTTC
D: -; size: -; V: TRBV6-1; J: TRBJ2-5; CDR3: CASSTLGGNKETQYF; DNA: TGTGCCAGCAGCACACTTGGGGGCAACAAAGAGACCCAGTACTTC
D: -; size: -; V: TRBV7-8; J: TRBJ1-1; CDR3: CASSFGQSTEAFF; DNA: TGTGCCAGCAGCTTTGGGCAGAGCACTGAAGCTTTCTTT
D: -; size: few; V: TRBV5-6; J: TRBJ2-7; CDR3: CASSLVGAGASSEQYF; DNA: TGTGCCAGCAGCTTGGTGGGGGCGGGGGCCTCCTCCGAGCAGTACTTC
D: TRBD1; size: -; V: TRBV12-5; J: TRBJ2-1; CDR3: CASGLVLGQGYNEQFF; DNA: TGTGCTAGTGGTTTGGTACTGGGACAGGGCTACAATGAGCAGTTCTTC
D: TRBD2; size: -; V: TRBV9; J: TRBJ2-2; CDR3: CASSFSGANTGELFF; DNA: TGTGCCAGCAGCTTTAGCGGGGCGAACACCGGGGAGCTGTTTTTT
D: -; size: -; V: TRBV6-1; J: TRBJ2-5; CDR3: CASSPGLYPQETQYF; DNA: TGTGCCAGCAGTCCGGGACTGTATCCACAAGAGACCCAGTACTTC